This TCR beta chain appears in the sequencing data of a study of control samples from healthy donors and cancer patients. The CDR3 has 14 amino acids. The V end was cut by 5 bases, the J end by 5 bases, with 15 bases between. Germline CDR1 is SGHAT and CDR2 is FQNNGV. TCRdb keeps only in-frame clones here, not all; method: immunoSEQ multiplex PCR. The sample holds over 80,000 clones, roughly 91% seen once. Sequencing used blood. The receptor's source is a man aged 25 to 40 in good health. V gene TRBV11-2 combines with J gene TRBJ2-5, with D possibly TRBD1 on 5 matching bases. CDR3: CASSSPRDLETQYF. The CDR3 nucleotides are TGTGCCAGCAGCAGCCCCAGGGATCTGGAGACCCAGTACTTC.